The 18 T cell receptor beta chains in this list originate from one sample, sequenced in a study of control samples from healthy donors and cancer patients. Here immunoSEQ multiplex PCR was the method, and the copy in TCRdb shows in-frame clones only, minus some. Seen here are around 41,000 clones, roughly 94% observed once, and the top ten hold 24%. Sequences were obtained from blood. The receptors shown here come from a man aged 55 to 70 in good health.

The genes are TRBV11-3 and TRBJ2-1, with D maybe TRBD2 (6 bases). This CDR3 region has 14 residues. V was shortened by 3 bases and J by 8 bases, with 14 bases between the two germline ends. The germline gives CDR1 SGHNT, CDR2 YENEEA. CDR3 region: CASSLGREKDEQFF. DNA for the CDR3: TGTGCCAGCAGCTTGGGCCGGGAGAAGGATGAGCAGTTCTTC.

The chain employs TRBV6-5 and TRBJ1-6, with D unresolved. CDR3 length equals 14 residues. V shed 6 bases and J shed 0 bases, with 6 bases lying between them. The germline V gene has CDR1 MNHEY and CDR2 SVGAGI. The CDR3: CASRMSSYNSPLHF. CDR3 coding DNA: TGTGCCAGCAGGATGAGCTCCTATAATTCACCCCTCCACTTT.

V gene TRBV18 combines with J gene TRBJ2-7; D not certain. V was trimmed by 3 bases and J by 9 bases, leaving 18 bases between them. From germline, CDR1 is KGHSH and CDR2 LQKENI. The CDR3 covers 14 residues. The CDR3 nucleotides read TGTGCCAGCTCACCCCAACCTGACACACCTCGGCAGTACTTC. This translates into CASSPQPDTPRQYF.

The genes are TRBV28 and TRBJ1-6; D gene uncertain. Per the germline V gene, CDR1 is MDHEN and CDR2 is SYDVKM. The CDR3 runs 15 residues. Trimming removed 2 bases at V and 10 bases at J, with 15 bases between. The CDR3 DNA reads TGTGCCAGCAGTTTAGACCCACTTGTGGGCTCACCCCTCCACTTT. Protein: CASSLDPLVGSPLHF.

The CDR3 sequence is CASNNENNGQGVCSPLHF. The CDR3 bases are TGTGCCAGCAACAATGAAAACAACGGACAGGGAGTTTGTTCACCCCTCCACTTT. The genes are TRBV27 and TRBJ1-6; 8 bases align to TRBD1. This CDR3 spans 18 amino acids. With 7 bases clipped from V and 9 bases from J, the junction kept 20 bases outside the gene matches. The germline CDR1 and CDR2 sequences are MNHEY and SMNVEV (reference sequence).

J is TRBJ2-7 and V is TRBV6-6; TRBD2 agrees at 8 bases. The CDR3 sequence is 14 residues long. CDR1 and CDR2 from the germline V gene are MNHNY and SVGAGI (reference sequence). V dropped 6 bases and J dropped 0; count of bases not matched to a gene: 4. In nucleotides, the CDR3 is TGTGCCAGCAGGGGCCTAGCGGGCTCCTACGAGCAGTACTTC. Amino acids: CASRGLAGSYEQYF.

The gene calls are TRBV10-3 and TRBJ2-5; 12 nucleotides agree with TRBD2. This CDR3 spans 16 amino acids. V dropped 10 bases and J dropped 5; count of bases not matched to a gene: 14. Germline-derived CDR1 and CDR2 are ENHRY and SYGVKD. The CDR3 loop is CATRGTSGPWGETQYF. DNA of the CDR3: TGTGCCACTAGAGGGACTAGCGGGCCTTGGGGGGAGACCCAGTACTTC.

V and J are TRBV19 and TRBJ2-7, with TRBD1 matching over 9 bases. This CDR3 is 13 amino acids long. Unmatched junction bases numbered 8, after V lost 7 bases and J lost 7 bases. Germline V gene data show CDR1 as LNHDA and CDR2 as SQIVND (reference sequence). DNA of the CDR3: TGTGCCAGTATCGGACAGGGGATAGGGGAGCAGTACTTC. As protein: CASIGQGIGEQYF.

The V call is TRBV27, the J call TRBJ1-4; D is unresolved. Trimming removed 2 bases at V and 5 bases at J, with 12 bases between. Germline CDR1 and CDR2: MNHEY and SMNVEV (reference sequence). The CDR3 has 15 amino acids. The CDR3 sequence: CASSLGIVRNEKLFF. The CDR3 nucleotides read TGTGCCAGCAGTTTAGGGATCGTAAGGAATGAAAAACTGTTTTTT.

This chain links TRBV3-1 (or the pseudogene TRBV3-2) with TRBJ2-3; 9 nucleotides line up with TRBD2. The CDR3 is 16 amino acids. V shed 1 base, J shed 7 bases, and the junction held 9 bases outside the gene matches. The germline V gene has CDR1 LGHDT and CDR2 YNNKEL (reference sequence). The CDR3 protein is CASSQGPAGGPHTQYF. The CDR3 nucleotides are TGTGCCAGCAGCCAAGGACCTGCGGGAGGGCCGCATACGCAGTATTTT.

The V and J genes are TRBV2 and TRBJ2-5; D is possibly TRBD1 or TRBD2 (5 bases each). Trimming stripped 6 bases from V and 0 bases from J, with 11 bases between. CDR3 length equals 14 residues. The germline V gene has CDR1 SNHLY and CDR2 FYNNEI. In nucleotides, the CDR3 is TGTGCCAGCAGGGGGACGGAGTACCAAGAGACCCAGTACTTC. This translates into CASRGTEYQETQYF.

The chain carries TRBV11-2 and TRBJ1-2, with a possible D match to TRBD1 (5 bases). From germline, CDR1 is SGHAT and CDR2 FQNNGV. The V and J ends lost 0 bases and 6 bases respectively, with 5 bases between them. The CDR3 covers 12 residues. As DNA, the CDR3 is TGTGCCAGCAGCTTAGAACAGGATGGCTACACCTTC. Translating gives CASSLEQDGYTF.

This chain connects TRBV10-3 to TRBJ2-5, with D possibly matching TRBD1 (6 bases). CDR1 is ENHRY, CDR2 SYGVKD, per germline. Trimming removed 5 bases at V and 0 bases at J, with 7 bases between. The CDR3 consists of 13 residues. CDR3 sequence reads: CAISWTDQETQYF. Written as DNA, the CDR3 is TGTGCCATCAGTTGGACAGACCAAGAGACCCAGTACTTC.

The rearrangement joins TRBV6-2 or TRBV6-3 to TRBJ2-2; TRBD2 agrees at 10 bases. V trimming: 4 bases; J trimming: 4 bases; junction bases outside the gene matches: 6. The germline CDR1 and CDR2 sequences are MNHEY and SVGEGT. This CDR3 is built from 16 residues. CDR3 in amino acids: CASSSLAGVGTGELFF. In DNA form, the CDR3 reads TGTGCCAGCAGTTCCCTAGCGGGAGTGGGCACCGGGGAGCTGTTTTTT.

The genes are TRBV4-2 and TRBJ2-1, with 7 bases that match TRBD1. The trim removed 5 bases at V and 6 bases at J, leaving 7 bases unmatched. Per germline, CDR1 LGHNA and CDR2 YNFKEQ. This CDR3 has 14 amino acids. CDR3 in DNA: TGTGCCAGCAGCGTACAGACAGGGTCCAATGAGCAGTTCTTC. Its translation: CASSVQTGSNEQFF.

The J gene is TRBJ2-1, the V gene TRBV10-1; 7 positions agree with TRBD1. Germline loops: CDR1 WNHNN, CDR2 SYGVQD (reference sequence). The V gene end was trimmed by 8 bases and the J gene end by 1 base; junction bases not matched to a gene: 8. CDR3 size: 15 residues. CDR3 DNA sequence: TGCGCCAGCTCCCTGGACAGGAGTTCCTACAATGAGCAGTTCTTC. Amino acid sequence: CASSLDRSSYNEQFF.

The V gene is TRBV6-6, the J gene TRBJ1-4, with 7 bases fitting TRBD1. After removal of 6 bases from V and 7 bases from J, the junction contained 8 bases not matched to a gene. In germline, CDR1 is MNHNY, CDR2 SVGAGI (reference sequence). This CDR3 spans 14 amino acids. This chain's CDR3 is CASRPRQGSEKLFF. CDR3 nucleotides: TGTGCCAGCAGACCGCGACAGGGTTCTGAAAAACTGTTTTTT.

This chain connects TRBV25-1 to TRBJ1-5; 7 positions match TRBD1. Germline V gene sequence: CDR1 MGHDK, CDR2 SYGVNS. This CDR3 region has 17 residues. V trimming: 7 bases; J trimming: 5 bases; junction bases outside the gene matches: 17. The CDR3: CASTQGLGQPPHQPQHF. The CDR3 bases are TGTGCCAGCACCCAAGGTCTGGGACAGCCACCCCATCAGCCCCAGCATTTT.